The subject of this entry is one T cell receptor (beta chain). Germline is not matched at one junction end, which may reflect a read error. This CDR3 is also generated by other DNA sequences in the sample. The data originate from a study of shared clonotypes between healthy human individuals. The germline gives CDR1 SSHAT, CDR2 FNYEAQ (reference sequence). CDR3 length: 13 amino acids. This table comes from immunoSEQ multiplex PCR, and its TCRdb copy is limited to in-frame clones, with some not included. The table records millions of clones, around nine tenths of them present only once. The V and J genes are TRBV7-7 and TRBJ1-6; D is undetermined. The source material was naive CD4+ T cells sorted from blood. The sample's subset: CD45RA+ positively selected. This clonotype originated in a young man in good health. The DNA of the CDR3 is TGTGCTAGCAGCTTAGCCCAGAATTCACCCCTCCACTTT. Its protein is CASSLAQNSPLHF. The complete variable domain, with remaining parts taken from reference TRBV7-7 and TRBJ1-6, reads GAGVSQSPRYKVTKRGQDVTLRCDPISSHATLYWYQQALGQGPEFLTYFNYEAQPDKSGLPSDRFSAERPEGSISTLTIQRTEQRDSAMYRCASSLAQNSPLHFGNGTRLTVT.